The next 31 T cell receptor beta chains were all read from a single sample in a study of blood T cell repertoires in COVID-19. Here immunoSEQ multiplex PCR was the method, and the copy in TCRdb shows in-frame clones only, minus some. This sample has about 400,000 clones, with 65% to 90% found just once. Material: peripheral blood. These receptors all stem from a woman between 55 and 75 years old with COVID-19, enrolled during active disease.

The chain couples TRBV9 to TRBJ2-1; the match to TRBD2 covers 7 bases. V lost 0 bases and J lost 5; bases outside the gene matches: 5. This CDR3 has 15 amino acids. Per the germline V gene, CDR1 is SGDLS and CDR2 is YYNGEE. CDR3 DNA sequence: TGTGCCAGCAGCGTAGGCGGGGGAGACCACAATGAGCAGTTCTTC. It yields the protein CASSVGGGDHNEQFF.

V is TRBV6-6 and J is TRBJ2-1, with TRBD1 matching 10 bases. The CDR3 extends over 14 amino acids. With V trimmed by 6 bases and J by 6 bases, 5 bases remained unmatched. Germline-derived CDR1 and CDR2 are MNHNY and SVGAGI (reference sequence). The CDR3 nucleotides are TGTGCCAGCAGCCGAGGACAGGGGGGCAATGAGCAGTTCTTC. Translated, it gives CASSRGQGGNEQFF.

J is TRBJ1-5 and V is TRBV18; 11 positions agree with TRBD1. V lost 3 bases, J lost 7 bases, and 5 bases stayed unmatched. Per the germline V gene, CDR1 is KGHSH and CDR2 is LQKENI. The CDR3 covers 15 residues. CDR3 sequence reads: CASSPDRGQGQPQHF. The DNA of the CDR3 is TGTGCCAGCTCACCGGACAGGGGGCAGGGGCAGCCCCAGCATTTT.

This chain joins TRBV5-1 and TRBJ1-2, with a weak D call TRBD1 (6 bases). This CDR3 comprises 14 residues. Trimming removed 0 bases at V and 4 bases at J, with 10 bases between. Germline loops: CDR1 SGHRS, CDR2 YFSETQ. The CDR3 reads CASSLADRSYGYTF. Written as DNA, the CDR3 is TGCGCCAGCAGCTTGGCCGACAGGTCCTATGGCTACACCTTC.

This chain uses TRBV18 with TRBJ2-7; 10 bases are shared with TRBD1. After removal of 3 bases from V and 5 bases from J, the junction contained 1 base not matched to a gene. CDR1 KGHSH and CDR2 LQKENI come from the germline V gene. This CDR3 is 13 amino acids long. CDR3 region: CASSPGTGDEQYF. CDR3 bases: TGTGCCAGCTCACCCGGGACAGGGGACGAGCAGTACTTC.

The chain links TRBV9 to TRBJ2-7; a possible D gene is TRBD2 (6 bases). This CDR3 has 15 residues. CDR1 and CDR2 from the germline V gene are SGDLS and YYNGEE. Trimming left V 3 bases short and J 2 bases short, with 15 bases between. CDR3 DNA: TGTGCCAGCAGCGCGCACCAGGGAGGTCCCTACGAGCAGTACTTC. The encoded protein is CASSAHQGGPYEQYF.

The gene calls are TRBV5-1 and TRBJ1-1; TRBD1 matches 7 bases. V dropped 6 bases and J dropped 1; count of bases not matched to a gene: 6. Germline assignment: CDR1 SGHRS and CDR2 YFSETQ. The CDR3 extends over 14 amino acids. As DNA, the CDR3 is TGCGCCAGCACCCCTTGGACAGGGAACACTGAAGCTTTCTTT. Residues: CASTPWTGNTEAFF.

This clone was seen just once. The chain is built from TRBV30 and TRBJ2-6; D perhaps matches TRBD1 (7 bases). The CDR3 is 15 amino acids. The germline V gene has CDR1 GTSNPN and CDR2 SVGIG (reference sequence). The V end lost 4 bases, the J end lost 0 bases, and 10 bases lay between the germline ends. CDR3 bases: TGTGCCTGGACAGGGGGGAGCTCTGGGGCCAACGTCCTGACTTTC. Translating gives CAWTGGSSGANVLTF.

The CDR3 DNA is TGTGCTAGTGGTTTGGGGACAGGGGGCTTCGCAGATACGCAGTATTTT. This codes for CASGLGTGGFADTQYF. This sequence joins TRBV12-5 and TRBJ2-3, with 11 positions matching TRBD1. CDR3 length: 16 residues. Germline CDR1 LGHNT, CDR2 FRNRAP. Trimming removed 1 base from V and 4 bases from J; junction bases left unmatched: 4.

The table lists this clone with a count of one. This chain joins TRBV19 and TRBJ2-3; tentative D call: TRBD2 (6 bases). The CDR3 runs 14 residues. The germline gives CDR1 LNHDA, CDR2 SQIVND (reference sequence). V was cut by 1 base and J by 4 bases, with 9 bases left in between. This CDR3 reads CASSIVWGADTQYF. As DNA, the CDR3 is TGTGCCAGTAGTATAGTTTGGGGGGCAGATACGCAGTATTTT.

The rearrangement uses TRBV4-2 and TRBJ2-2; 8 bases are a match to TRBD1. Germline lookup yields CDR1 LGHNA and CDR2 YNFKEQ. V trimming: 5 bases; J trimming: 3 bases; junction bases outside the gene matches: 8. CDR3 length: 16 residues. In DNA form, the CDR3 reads TGTGCCAGCAGCTCGACAGGGGTATTGGACACCGGGGAGCTGTTTTTT. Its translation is CASSSTGVLDTGELFF.

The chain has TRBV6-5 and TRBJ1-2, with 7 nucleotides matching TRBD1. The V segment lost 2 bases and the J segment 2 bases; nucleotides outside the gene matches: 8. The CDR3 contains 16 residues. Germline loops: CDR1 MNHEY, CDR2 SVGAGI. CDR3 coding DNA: TGTGCCAGCAGTTACGCTACAGGGGATCTAAACTATGGCTACACCTTC. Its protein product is CASSYATGDLNYGYTF.

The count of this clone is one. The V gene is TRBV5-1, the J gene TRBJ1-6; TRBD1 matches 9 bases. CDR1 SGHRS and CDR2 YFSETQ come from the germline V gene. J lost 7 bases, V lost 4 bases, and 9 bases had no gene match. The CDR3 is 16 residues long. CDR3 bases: TGCGCCAGCAGCCTTCGGACAGGGGCCGAGAATTCACCCCTCCACTTT. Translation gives CASSLRTGAENSPLHF.

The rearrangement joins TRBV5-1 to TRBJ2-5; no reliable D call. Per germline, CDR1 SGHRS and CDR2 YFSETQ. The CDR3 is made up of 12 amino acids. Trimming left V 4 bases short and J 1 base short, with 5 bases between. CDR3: CASSISQETQYF. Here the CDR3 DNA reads TGCGCCAGCAGCATCTCCCAAGAGACCCAGTACTTC.

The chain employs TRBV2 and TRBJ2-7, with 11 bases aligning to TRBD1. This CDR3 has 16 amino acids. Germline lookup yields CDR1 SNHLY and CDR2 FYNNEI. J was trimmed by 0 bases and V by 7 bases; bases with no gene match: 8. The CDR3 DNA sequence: TGTGCCAGCAAGTCCACCGGGACAGGGGGCTCCTACGAGCAGTACTTC. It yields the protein CASKSTGTGGSYEQYF.

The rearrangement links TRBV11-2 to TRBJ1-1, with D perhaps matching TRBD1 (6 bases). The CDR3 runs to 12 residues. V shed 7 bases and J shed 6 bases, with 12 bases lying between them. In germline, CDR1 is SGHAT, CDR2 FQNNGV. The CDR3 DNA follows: TGTGCCAGCAAGCTTGGGGGCCCTGAAGCTTTCTTT. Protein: CASKLGGPEAFF. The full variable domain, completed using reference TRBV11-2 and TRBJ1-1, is EAGVAQSPRYKIIEKRQSVAFWCNPISGHATLYWYQQILGQGPKLLIQFQNNGVVDDSQLPKDRFSAERLKGVDSTLKIQPAKLEDSAVYLCASKLGGPEAFFGQGTRLTVV.

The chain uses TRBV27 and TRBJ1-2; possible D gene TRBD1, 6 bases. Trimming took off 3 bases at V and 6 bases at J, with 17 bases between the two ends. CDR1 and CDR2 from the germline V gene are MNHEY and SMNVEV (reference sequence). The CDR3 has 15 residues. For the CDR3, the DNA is TGTGCCAGCAGTTTCGGTGGGGGGGCCGCTCATGGCTACACCTTC. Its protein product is CASSFGGGAAHGYTF.

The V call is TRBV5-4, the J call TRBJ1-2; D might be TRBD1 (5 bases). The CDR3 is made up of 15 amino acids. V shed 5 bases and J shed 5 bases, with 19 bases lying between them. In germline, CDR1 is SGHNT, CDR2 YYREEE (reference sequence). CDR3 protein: CASRQRAGPSYGYTF. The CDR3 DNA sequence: TGTGCCAGCAGACAGCGGGCAGGGCCGTCTTATGGCTACACCTTC.

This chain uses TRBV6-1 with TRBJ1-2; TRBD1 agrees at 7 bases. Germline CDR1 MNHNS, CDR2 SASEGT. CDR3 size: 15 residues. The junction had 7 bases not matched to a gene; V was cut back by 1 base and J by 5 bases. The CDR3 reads CASSEVVRQGYGYTF. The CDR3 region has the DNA TGTGCCAGCAGTGAAGTAGTCAGACAGGGATATGGCTACACCTTC.

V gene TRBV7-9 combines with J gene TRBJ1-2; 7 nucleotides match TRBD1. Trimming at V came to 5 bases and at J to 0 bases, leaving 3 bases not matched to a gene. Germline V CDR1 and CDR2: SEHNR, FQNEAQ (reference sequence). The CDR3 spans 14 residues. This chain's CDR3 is CASSPGTANYGYTF. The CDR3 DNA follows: TGTGCCAGCAGCCCCGGGACAGCTAACTATGGCTACACCTTC.

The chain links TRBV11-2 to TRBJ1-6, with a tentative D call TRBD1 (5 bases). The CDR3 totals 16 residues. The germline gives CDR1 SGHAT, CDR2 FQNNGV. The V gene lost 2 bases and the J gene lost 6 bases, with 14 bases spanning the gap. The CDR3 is CASSLWGSVGNSPLHF. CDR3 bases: TGTGCCAGCAGCTTATGGGGCAGCGTTGGTAATTCACCCCTCCACTTT.

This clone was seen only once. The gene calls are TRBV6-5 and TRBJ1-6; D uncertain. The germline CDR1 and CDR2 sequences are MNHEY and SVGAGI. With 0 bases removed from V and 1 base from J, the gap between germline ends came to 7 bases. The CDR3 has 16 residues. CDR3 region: CASSYSTRSYNSPLHF. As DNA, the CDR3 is TGTGCCAGCAGTTACTCTACGAGATCCTATAATTCACCCCTCCACTTT.

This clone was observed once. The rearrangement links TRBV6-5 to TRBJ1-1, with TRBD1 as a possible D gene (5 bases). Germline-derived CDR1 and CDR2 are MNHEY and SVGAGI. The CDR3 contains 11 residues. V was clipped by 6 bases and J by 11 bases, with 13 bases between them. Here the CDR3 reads CASRTGGHAFF. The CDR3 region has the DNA TGTGCCAGCAGGACGGGGGGTCATGCTTTCTTT.

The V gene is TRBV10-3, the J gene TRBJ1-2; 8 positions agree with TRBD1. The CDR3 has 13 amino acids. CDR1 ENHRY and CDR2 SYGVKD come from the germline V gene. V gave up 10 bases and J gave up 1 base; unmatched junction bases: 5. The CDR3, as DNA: TGTGCCACCACGGGACAGGTTAACTATGGCTACACCTTC. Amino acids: CATTGQVNYGYTF.

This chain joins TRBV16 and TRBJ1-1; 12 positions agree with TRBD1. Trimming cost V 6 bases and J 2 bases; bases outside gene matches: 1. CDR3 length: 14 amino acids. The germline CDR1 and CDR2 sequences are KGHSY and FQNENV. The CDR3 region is CASSGTGGNTEAFF. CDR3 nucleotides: TGTGCCAGCAGTGGGACAGGGGGCAACACTGAAGCTTTCTTT.

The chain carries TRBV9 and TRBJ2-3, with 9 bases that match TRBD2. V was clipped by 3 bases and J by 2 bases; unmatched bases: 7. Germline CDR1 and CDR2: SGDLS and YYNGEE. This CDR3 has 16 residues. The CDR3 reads CASSALAGTHTDTQYF. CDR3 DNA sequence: TGTGCCAGCAGCGCCCTAGCGGGAACGCACACAGATACGCAGTATTTT. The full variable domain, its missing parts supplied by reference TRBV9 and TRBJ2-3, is DSGVTQTPKHLITATGQRVTLRCSPRSGDLSVYWYQQSLDQGLQFLIQYYNGEERAKGNILERFSAQQFPDLHSELNLSSLELGDSALYFCASSALAGTHTDTQYFGPGTRLTVL.

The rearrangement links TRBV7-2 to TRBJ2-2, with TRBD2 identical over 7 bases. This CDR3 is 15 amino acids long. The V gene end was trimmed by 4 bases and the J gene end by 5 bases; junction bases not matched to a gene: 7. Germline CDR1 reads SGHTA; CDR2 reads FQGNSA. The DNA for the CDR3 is TGTGCCAGCAGCTATTCAGTACTAGCGACCGGGGAGCTGTTTTTT. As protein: CASSYSVLATGELFF.

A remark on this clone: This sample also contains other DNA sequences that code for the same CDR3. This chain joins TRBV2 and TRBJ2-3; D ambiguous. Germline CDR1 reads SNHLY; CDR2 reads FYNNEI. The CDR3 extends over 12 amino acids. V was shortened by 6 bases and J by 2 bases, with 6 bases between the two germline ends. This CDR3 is CASRDNTDTQYF. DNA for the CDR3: TGTGCCAGCAGAGACAACACAGATACGCAGTATTTT. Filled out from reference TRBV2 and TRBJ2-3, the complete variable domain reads EPEVTQTPSHQVTQMGQEVILRCVPISNHLYFYWYRQILGQKVEFLVSFYNNEISEKSEIFDDQFSVERPDGSNFTLKIRSTKLEDSAMYFCASRDNTDTQYFGPGTRLTVL.

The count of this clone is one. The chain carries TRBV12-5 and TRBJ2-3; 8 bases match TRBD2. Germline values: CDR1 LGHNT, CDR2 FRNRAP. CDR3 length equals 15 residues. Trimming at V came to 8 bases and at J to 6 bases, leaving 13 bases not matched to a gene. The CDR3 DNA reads TGTGCTAGTCTCGGGGGGGCCTATTTCGTGGATACGCAGTATTTT. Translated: CASLGGAYFVDTQYF.

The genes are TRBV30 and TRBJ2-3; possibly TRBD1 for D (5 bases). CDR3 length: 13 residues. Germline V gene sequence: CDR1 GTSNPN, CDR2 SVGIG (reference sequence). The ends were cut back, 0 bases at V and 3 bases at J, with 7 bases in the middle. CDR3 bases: TGTGCCTGGAGTGTTTCAGGGACAGATACGCAGTATTTT. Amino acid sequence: CAWSVSGTDTQYF.

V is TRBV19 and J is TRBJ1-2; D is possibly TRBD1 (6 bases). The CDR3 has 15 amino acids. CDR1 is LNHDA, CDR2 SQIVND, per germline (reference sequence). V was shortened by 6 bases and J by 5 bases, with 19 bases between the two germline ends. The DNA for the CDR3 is TGTGCCAGTAGGGATTGGTACAGGGAGGGTTATGGCTACACCTTC. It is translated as CASRDWYREGYGYTF.